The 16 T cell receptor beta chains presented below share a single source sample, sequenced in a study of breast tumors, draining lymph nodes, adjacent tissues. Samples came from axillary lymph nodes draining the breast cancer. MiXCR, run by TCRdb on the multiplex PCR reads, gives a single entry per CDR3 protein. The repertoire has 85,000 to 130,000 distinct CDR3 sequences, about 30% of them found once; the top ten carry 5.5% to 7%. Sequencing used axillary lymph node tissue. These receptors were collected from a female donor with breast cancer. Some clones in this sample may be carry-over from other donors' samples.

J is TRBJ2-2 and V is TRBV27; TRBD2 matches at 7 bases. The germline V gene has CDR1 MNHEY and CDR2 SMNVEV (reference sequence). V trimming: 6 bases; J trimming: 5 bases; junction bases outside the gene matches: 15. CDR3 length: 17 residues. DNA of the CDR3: TGTGCCAGCAGCCAGACCCGCCGGGTAGCGGGTACCGGGGAGCTGTTTTTT. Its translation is CASSQTRRVAGTGELFF.

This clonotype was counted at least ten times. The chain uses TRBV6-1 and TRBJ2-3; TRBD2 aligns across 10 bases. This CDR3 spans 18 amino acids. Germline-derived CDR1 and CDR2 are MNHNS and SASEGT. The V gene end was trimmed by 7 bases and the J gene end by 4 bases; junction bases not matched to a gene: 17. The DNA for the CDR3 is TGTGCCAGCATCACCCCGTTGGGGAGCGGGAGGGCCCCAGATACGCAGTATTTT. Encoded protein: CASITPLGSGRAPDTQYF.

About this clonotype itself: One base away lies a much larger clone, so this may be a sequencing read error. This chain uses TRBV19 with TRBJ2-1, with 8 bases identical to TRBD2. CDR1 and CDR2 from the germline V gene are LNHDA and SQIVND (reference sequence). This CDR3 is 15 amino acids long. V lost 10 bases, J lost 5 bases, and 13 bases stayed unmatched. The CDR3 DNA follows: TGTGCCACCCGAAGGTCGGCGGGGGGAAACAATGAGCAGTTCTTC. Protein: CATRRSAGGNNEQFF.

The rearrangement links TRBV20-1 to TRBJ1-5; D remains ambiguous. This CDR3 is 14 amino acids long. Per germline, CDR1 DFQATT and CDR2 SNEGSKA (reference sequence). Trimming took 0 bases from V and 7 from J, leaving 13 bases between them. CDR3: CSARDIAGGQPQHF. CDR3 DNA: TGCAGTGCTAGAGATATCGCGGGCGGACAGCCCCAGCATTTT.

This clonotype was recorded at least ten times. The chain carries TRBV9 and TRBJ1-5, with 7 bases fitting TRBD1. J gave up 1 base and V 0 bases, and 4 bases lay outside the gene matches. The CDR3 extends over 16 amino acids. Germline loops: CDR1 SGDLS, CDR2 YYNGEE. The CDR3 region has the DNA TGTGCCAGCAGCGTAGGGCAGGGGGTGAGCAATCAGCCCCAGCATTTT. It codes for CASSVGQGVSNQPQHF.

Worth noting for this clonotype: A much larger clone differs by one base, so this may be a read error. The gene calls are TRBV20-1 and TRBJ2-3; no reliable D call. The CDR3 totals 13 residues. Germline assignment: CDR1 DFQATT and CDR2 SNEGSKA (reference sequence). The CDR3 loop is CSRPEPYTDTQYF. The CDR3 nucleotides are TGCAGCCGGCCGGAGCCATACACAGATACGCAGTATTTT.

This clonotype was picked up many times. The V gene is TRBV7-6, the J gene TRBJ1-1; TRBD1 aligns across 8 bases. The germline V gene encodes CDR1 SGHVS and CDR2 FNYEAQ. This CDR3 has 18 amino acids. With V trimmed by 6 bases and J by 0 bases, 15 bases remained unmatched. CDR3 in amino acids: CASSLITGTGPLNTEAFF. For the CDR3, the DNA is TGTGCCAGCAGTTTGATTACCGGGACAGGACCCTTGAACACTGAAGCTTTCTTT. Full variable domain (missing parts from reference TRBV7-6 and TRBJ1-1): GAGVSQSPRYKVTKRGQDVALRCDPISGHVSLYWYRQALGQGPEFLTYFNYEAQQDKSGLPNDRFSAERPEGSISTLTIQRTEQRDSAMYRCASSLITGTGPLNTEAFFGQGTRLTVV.

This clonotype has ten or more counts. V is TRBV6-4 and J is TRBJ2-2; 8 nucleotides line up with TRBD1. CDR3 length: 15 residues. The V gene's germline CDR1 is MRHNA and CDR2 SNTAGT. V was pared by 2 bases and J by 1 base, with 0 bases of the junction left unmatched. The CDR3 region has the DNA TGTGCCAGCAGTGACGGGACAGGGAACACCGGGGAGCTGTTTTTT. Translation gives CASSDGTGNTGELFF.

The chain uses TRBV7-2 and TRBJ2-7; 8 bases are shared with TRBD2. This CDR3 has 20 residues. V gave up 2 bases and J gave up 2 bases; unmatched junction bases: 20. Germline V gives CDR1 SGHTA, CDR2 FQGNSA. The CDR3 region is CASSLWSRGVGQPSTYEQYF. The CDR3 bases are TGTGCCAGCAGCTTATGGTCGCGGGGGGTGGGGCAGCCGAGTACCTACGAGCAGTACTTC.

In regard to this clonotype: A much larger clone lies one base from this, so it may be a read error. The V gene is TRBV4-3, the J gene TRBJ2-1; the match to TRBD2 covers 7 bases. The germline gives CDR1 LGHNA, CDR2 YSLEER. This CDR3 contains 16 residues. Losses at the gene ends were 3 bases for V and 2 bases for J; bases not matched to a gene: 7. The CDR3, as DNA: TGCGCCAGCAGCCACACTTTGGGGGGGACCTACAATGAGCAGTTCTTC. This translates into CASSHTLGGTYNEQFF.

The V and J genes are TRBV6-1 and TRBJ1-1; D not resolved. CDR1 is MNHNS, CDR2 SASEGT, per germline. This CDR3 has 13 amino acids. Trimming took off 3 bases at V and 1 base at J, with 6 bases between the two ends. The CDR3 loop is CASSDLENTEAFF. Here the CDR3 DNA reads TGTGCCAGCAGTGATCTTGAGAACACTGAAGCTTTCTTT.

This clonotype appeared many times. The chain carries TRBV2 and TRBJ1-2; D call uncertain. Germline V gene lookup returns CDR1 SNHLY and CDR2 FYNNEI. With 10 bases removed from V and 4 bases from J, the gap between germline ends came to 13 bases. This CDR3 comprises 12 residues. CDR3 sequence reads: CANGWELYGYTF. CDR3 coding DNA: TGTGCCAATGGGTGGGAACTCTATGGCTACACCTTC.

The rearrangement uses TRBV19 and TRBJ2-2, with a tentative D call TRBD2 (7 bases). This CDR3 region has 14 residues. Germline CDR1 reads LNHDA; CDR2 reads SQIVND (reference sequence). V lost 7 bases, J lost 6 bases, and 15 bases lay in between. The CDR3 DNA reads TGTGCCAGTAAAAAAAAAGGGGGGGCCGGGGAGCTGTTTTTT. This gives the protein CASKKKGGAGELFF.

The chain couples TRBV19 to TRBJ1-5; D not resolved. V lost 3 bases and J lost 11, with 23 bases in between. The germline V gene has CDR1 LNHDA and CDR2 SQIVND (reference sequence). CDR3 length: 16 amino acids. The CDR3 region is CASSIRLAGAQETQHF. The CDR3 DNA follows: TGTGCCAGTAGTATTAGGCTAGCGGGCGCGCAAGAGACCCAGCATTTT.

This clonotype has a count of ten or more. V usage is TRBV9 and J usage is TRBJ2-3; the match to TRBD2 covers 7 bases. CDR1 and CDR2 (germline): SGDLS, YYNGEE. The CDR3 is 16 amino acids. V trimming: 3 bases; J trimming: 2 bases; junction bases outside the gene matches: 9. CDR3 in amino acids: CASSGISGGNTDTQYF. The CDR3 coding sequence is TGTGCCAGCAGCGGGATATCGGGGGGAAACACAGATACGCAGTATTTT.

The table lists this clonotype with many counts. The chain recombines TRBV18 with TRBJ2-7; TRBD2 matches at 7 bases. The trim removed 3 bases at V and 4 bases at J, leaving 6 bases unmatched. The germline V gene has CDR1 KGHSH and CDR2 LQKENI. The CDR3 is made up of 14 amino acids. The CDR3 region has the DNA TGTGCCAGCTCACCCCTTGGGGGGGAGTACGAGCAGTACTTC. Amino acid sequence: CASSPLGGEYEQYF.